This T cell receptor (beta chain) was found in a study of graft-versus-host responses after intestinal transplantation. General observations from the study: Allografts of patients with graft-donor T cell macrochimerism showed high graft-versus-host to host-versus-graft clone ratios.

Measured with immunoSEQ multiplex PCR; TCRdb has only the in-frame clones, and not every one. This table has roughly 97,000 clones, around 90% appearing once. A remark on this clone: Its antigen is currently unknown.

This CDR3 has 12 residues. CDR1 and CDR2 from the germline V gene are SGHRS and YFSETQ. Trimming removed 7 bases from V and 7 bases from J, with 12 bases in between. The sequencing used PBMCs, collected roughly 450 days after intestinal transplant. This sequence joins TRBV5-1 and TRBJ2-1; D perhaps matches TRBD1 (6 bases). This TCR was recovered from a human patient who received an intestinal transplant, so some T cells may come from the graft donor. The CDR3 DNA reads as TGCGCCAGCTTCGGGACAAGAAATGAGCAGTTCTTC. Encoded protein: CASFGTRNEQFF.